These 10 T cell receptor beta chains were all obtained from the same sample, sequenced in a study of early T cells in non-severe SARS-CoV-2 infection. TCRdb analysed the 5' RACE reads with MiXCR anew, one entry per CDR3 protein. The sample has over 30,000 distinct CDR3 sequences, around 5% seen once. Sequencing was carried out using whole blood. These receptors originate from an adult who was a healthcare worker with PCR-confirmed SARS-CoV-2 infection or an uninfected control (not recorded which).

In this sample, this clonotype turned up many times. The rearrangement joins TRBV7-2 to TRBJ2-5; TRBD2 is a possible D gene (5 bases). Trimming removed 1 base from V and 2 bases from J, with 17 bases in between. The CDR3 extends over 17 amino acids. Looked up from germline, CDR1 is SGHTA and CDR2 is FQGNSA. The CDR3 DNA reads as TGTGCCAGCAGCTTAGATCTGGGGTCAGCGGTACAAGAGACCCAGTACTTC. The encoded protein is CASSLDLGSAVQETQYF.

Many counts were recorded for this clonotype. The V gene is TRBV20-1, the J gene TRBJ1-1; TRBD1 is a possible D gene (5 bases). V was clipped by 5 bases and J by 4 bases, with 17 bases between them. The CDR3 has 14 residues. Germline lookup yields CDR1 DFQATT and CDR2 SNEGSKA (reference sequence). The CDR3 is CSAPGRGISTEAFF. CDR3 DNA: TGCAGTGCTCCAGGAAGGGGTATCAGCACTGAAGCTTTCTTT.

CDR3 nucleotides: TGTGCCAGCAGCGACGGGACAGGGTCCGGGGAGCTGTTTTTT. Translation gives CASSDGTGSGELFF. The chain employs TRBV7-9 and TRBJ2-2; 9 nucleotides align to TRBD1. V lost 5 bases, J lost 6 bases, and 4 bases stayed unmatched. The CDR3 extends over 14 amino acids. From germline, CDR1 is SEHNR and CDR2 FQNEAQ (reference sequence). Variable domain in full (rest from reference TRBV7-9 and TRBJ2-2): DTGVSQNPRHKITKRGQNVTFRCDPISEHNRLYWYRQTLGQGPEFLTYFQNEAQLEKSRLLSDRFSAERPKGSFSTLEIQRTEQGDSAMYLCASSDGTGSGELFFGEGSRLTVL.

This clonotype was observed a few times. V gene TRBV10-3 combines with J gene TRBJ1-2; no firm D call. Between the trimmed V and J ends, which lost 6 bases and 0 bases, there was a span of 11 bases. This CDR3 has 14 amino acids. Germline assignment: CDR1 ENHRY and CDR2 SYGVKD. The CDR3 is CAIRGSQTNYGYTF. CDR3 nucleotide sequence: TGTGCCATCAGGGGGAGTCAGACTAACTATGGCTACACCTTC.

The chain recombines TRBV4-1 with TRBJ2-7; TRBD1 might be the D (6 bases). CDR3 size: 14 residues. The V and J ends lost 5 bases and 2 bases respectively, with 13 bases between them. The germline V gene has CDR1 MGHRA and CDR2 YSYEKL. CDR3 protein: CASSADSPTYEQYF. The CDR3 DNA reads TGCGCCAGCAGCGCGGACAGCCCTACCTACGAGCAGTACTTC.

The J gene is TRBJ2-4, the V gene TRBV18, with D hard to call. CDR1 is KGHSH and CDR2 is LQKENI in the germline V gene. The CDR3 is 13 amino acids. The ends were cut back, 1 base at V and 3 bases at J, with 4 bases in the middle. This CDR3 is CASSPRVKNIQYF. The CDR3 nucleotides are TGTGCCAGCTCACCACGGGTCAAAAACATTCAGTACTTC. Looking up the rest from reference TRBV18 and TRBJ2-4 gives the full variable domain: NAGVMQNPRHLVRRRGQEARLRCSPMKGHSHVYWYRQLPEEGLKFMVYLQKENIIDESGMPKERFSAEFPKEGPSILRIQQVVRGDSAAYFCASSPRVKNIQYFGAGTRLSVL.

This clonotype has ten or more counts. The chain uses TRBV10-3 and TRBJ1-6; a possible D gene is TRBD1 (5 bases). CDR3 length: 12 amino acids. V was clipped by 2 bases and J by 12 bases, with 8 bases between them. In germline, CDR1 is ENHRY, CDR2 SYGVKD. This chain's CDR3 is CAISEQGGPLHF. The CDR3 DNA reads TGTGCCATCAGTGAGCAGGGTGGACCCCTCCACTTT.

This clonotype was counted at least ten times. The chain has TRBV11-2 and TRBJ2-3, with 8 bases lining up with TRBD1. Germline CDR1 reads SGHAT; CDR2 reads FQNNGV. The V gene end was trimmed by 6 bases and the J gene end by 2 bases; junction bases not matched to a gene: 4. There are 14 residues in the CDR3. The CDR3 DNA follows: TGTGCCAGCAGGGGGGACAGGTTCACAGATACGCAGTATTTT. Translated: CASRGDRFTDTQYF.

The table lists this clonotype with many counts. This chain uses TRBV5-5 with TRBJ2-1; D remains ambiguous. The CDR3 covers 14 residues. V lost 6 bases, J lost 0 bases, and 10 bases lay in between. The V gene's germline CDR1 is SGHKS and CDR2 YYEKEE (reference sequence). CDR3 protein: CASTDTSSYNEQFF. The CDR3 coding sequence is TGTGCCAGCACCGACACCAGCTCCTACAATGAGCAGTTCTTC.

The chain combines TRBV6-1 with TRBJ1-1, with a possible D match to TRBD1 (6 bases). Germline V lookup: CDR1 MNHNS, CDR2 SASEGT. V was shortened by 5 bases and J by 1 base, with 11 bases between the two germline ends. The CDR3 has 14 amino acids. CDR3 sequence reads: CASSSQGRNTEAFF. CDR3 sequence (DNA): TGTGCCAGCAGTTCACAGGGAAGGAACACTGAAGCTTTCTTT.